One and the same sample provided the 13 T cell receptor beta chains below, sequenced in a study of OX40 agonist ivuxolimab in advanced cancers. Produced via immunoSEQ multiplex PCR; TCRdb's table is partial and in-frame only. Counted here are some 69,000 clones, over 75% occurring once; the ten biggest clones make up approximately 0.5%. The sample was CD4+ or CD8+ T cells sorted from blood, taken in a trial of the OX40 agonist ivuxolimab. These receptors were obtained from an adult with an advanced solid tumor such as melanoma, head and neck, liver or kidney cancer.

The CDR3 sequence is CASKDPGAYEQYF. CDR3 nucleotides: TGCGCCAGCAAAGACCCGGGCGCCTACGAGCAGTACTTC. The rearrangement joins TRBV5-1 to TRBJ2-7; no clear D gene. The V gene lost 6 bases and the J gene lost 2 bases, with 12 bases spanning the gap. This CDR3 region has 13 residues. The germline CDR1 and CDR2 sequences are SGHRS and YFSETQ. The whole variable domain, filled in from reference TRBV5-1 and TRBJ2-7, reads KAGVTQTPRYLIKTRGQQVTLSCSPISGHRSVSWYQQTPGQGLQFLFEYFSETQRNKGNFPGRFSGRQFSNSRSEMNVSTLELGDSALYLCASKDPGAYEQYFGPGTRLTVT.

The chain carries TRBV20-1 and TRBJ2-3; 8 nucleotides agree with TRBD2. The CDR3 has 11 residues. Germline V gives CDR1 DFQATT, CDR2 SNEGSKA (reference sequence). With V trimmed by 3 bases and J by 10 bases, 3 bases remained unmatched. The CDR3 region has the DNA TGCAGTGCTAGTTACGGGAGGGCGCAGTATTTT. Protein sequence: CSASYGRAQYF.

The V and J genes are TRBV19 and TRBJ2-3; D is unresolved. This CDR3 region has 14 residues. Trimming took off 1 base at V and 1 base at J, with 6 bases between the two ends. Per the germline V gene, CDR1 is LNHDA and CDR2 is SQIVND (reference sequence). CDR3: CASSIGVGTDTQYF. In DNA, the CDR3 is TGTGCCAGTAGTATAGGCGTTGGCACAGATACGCAGTATTTT.

The rearrangement joins TRBV11-2 to TRBJ2-1, with 12 bases aligning to TRBD2. With V trimmed by 1 base and J by 6 bases, 7 bases remained unmatched. This CDR3 has 17 amino acids. Looked up from germline, CDR1 is SGHAT and CDR2 is FQNNGV. This chain's CDR3 is CASSLASGRARANEQFF. CDR3 sequence (DNA): TGTGCCAGCAGCTTAGCTAGCGGGAGGGCCAGGGCCAATGAGCAGTTCTTC.

The J gene is TRBJ1-5, the V gene TRBV29-1; TRBD1 matches 8 bases. CDR3 length: 14 residues. CDR1 SQVTM and CDR2 ANQGSEA come from the germline V gene. V shed 4 bases and J 5 bases; nucleotides not matched to a gene: 7. DNA for the CDR3: TGCAGCGTTGCACAGGACAGGGAGGATCAGCCCCAGCATTTT. This encodes CSVAQDREDQPQHF.

The chain uses TRBV6-5 and TRBJ1-1; the match to TRBD1 covers 7 bases. With 0 bases clipped from V and 4 bases from J, the junction kept 8 bases outside the gene matches. The CDR3 contains 16 residues. CDR1 and CDR2 (germline): MNHEY, SVGAGI. In nucleotides, the CDR3 is TGTGCCAGCAGTTACTCGATCGGGGCAGGGGGCACTGAAGCTTTCTTT. Its translation is CASSYSIGAGGTEAFF.

The genes are TRBV7-2 and TRBJ2-5; 8 nucleotides agree with TRBD2. The germline V gene encodes CDR1 SGHTA and CDR2 FQGNSA. The CDR3 consists of 15 residues. The ends lost 5 bases at V and 2 bases at J; junction bases unmatched: 7. CDR3 amino acids: CASSIIAGRQETQYF. The DNA for the CDR3 is TGTGCCAGCAGCATAATAGCGGGGCGACAAGAGACCCAGTACTTC.

This sequence joins TRBV2 and TRBJ1-5; no clear D gene. V lost 8 bases, J lost 3 bases, and 11 bases lay in between. CDR3 length: 13 amino acids. Germline CDR1 is SNHLY and CDR2 is FYNNEI. The CDR3 DNA follows: TGTGCCAGCCGGAATGTTAACAATCAGCCCCAGCATTTT. This gives the protein CASRNVNNQPQHF.

V and J are TRBV27 and TRBJ1-4; TRBD1 might be the D (6 bases). V was clipped by 2 bases and J by 7 bases, with 11 bases between them. The length of the CDR3 is 14 residues. Per the germline V gene, CDR1 is MNHEY and CDR2 is SMNVEV (reference sequence). This CDR3 reads CASSLGRGSEKLFF. CDR3 sequence (DNA): TGTGCCAGCAGTTTAGGGAGGGGGAGTGAAAAACTGTTTTTT.

The genes are TRBV7-3 and TRBJ2-1; 10 bases are a match to TRBD1. CDR1 is SGHTA, CDR2 FQGTGA, per germline. This CDR3 is 13 amino acids long. The J segment lost 9 bases and the V segment lost 5 bases, leaving 4 bases of the junction unmatched. The CDR3 region has the DNA TGTGCCAGCAGCACAGACAGGGGGCGTGAGCAGTTCTTC. Protein sequence: CASSTDRGREQFF.

The V gene is TRBV11-2, the J gene TRBJ2-7; the D is unclear. V lost 5 bases to trimming and J lost 4 bases, with 9 bases between them. Germline CDR1 and CDR2: SGHAT and FQNNGV. The CDR3 consists of 12 residues. The CDR3: CASSLTGYEQYF. DNA for the CDR3: TGTGCCAGCAGCCTCACGGGTTACGAGCAGTACTTC.

This rearrangement joins TRBV4-2 to TRBJ1-5; 7 positions match TRBD1. CDR3 length equals 15 residues. Germline CDR1 and CDR2: LGHNA and YNFKEQ. V lost 1 base, J lost 3 bases, and 3 bases stayed unmatched. This CDR3 is CASSQADRDNQPQHF. Here the CDR3 DNA reads TGTGCCAGCAGCCAAGCAGACAGGGACAATCAGCCCCAGCATTTT.

This clone was counted once. CDR3 DNA sequence: TGTGCCAGCAGCGCGGACAGGGGGCGGAACACAGATACGCAGTATTTT. Translation gives CASSADRGRNTDTQYF. The J gene is TRBJ2-3, the V gene TRBV9; TRBD1 matches 11 bases. This CDR3 is 16 amino acids long. Germline trimming cut 3 bases from V and 2 bases from J; bases unmatched to any gene: 5. Germline V gene sequence: CDR1 SGDLS, CDR2 YYNGEE.